This entry is about one TCR beta chain. This clone appeared a single time. No antigen is known for it. Within one base of it there is no much larger clone, and no base qualities were kept. Each collaborating institution followed its own protocols to collect whole blood in K2EDTA tubes. For TCRbeta analysis, collaborator samples were shipped as frozen whole blood, as isolated PBMCs, or as DNA extracted from either sample type. This sample is drawn from a study of blood T cell repertoires in COVID-19 (TCRdb year 2020). In the study overall: Samples from collaborators originated in the United States, Italy and Spain and spanned both the acute and convalescent phases of COVID-19. Sample metadata almost always included a de-identified subject ID, COVID-19 status, age in years and sex. HLA class I and class II types, where available, came from metadata supplied by the sample provider rather than from assay-based typing. The samples were drawn from two sources: the first 160 participants of the ongoing ImmuneRACE study, and 1,000 to 1,500 subjects contributed by 6 global collaborators. Deeply sampled blood TCRbeta repertoires from subjects exposed to, actively infected with, or recovered from COVID-19 were included in the dataset. The material from the prospective study consisted of cDNA or gDNA derived from T cells, B-cell-depleted T cells, or PBMCs. The repertoires were released in a freely available public database intended as a resource for research on the immune response to SARS-CoV-2.

Results the study describes overall, beyond this receptor: How much clinical and demographic metadata was included differed by source and by participant, and the metadata was provided uncurated.

The immunoSEQ Assay, a bias-controlled multiplex PCR, was used to amplify TCRbeta CDR3 regions from genomic DNA. The source study handled its data this way. Within the assay, amplification of reference gene primers was used to estimate how many nucleated cells each sample contained. To quantify the absolute abundance of each unique TCRbeta CDR3 rearrangement, sequence reads were collapsed and filtered. For each sample, productive Simpson clonality was calculated as the square root of Simpson's diversity index across productive rearrangements. This immuneACCESS table, as held by TCRdb, lists in-frame sequences with V and J called but not all clones. Of the missing ones, under half trace to an unresolved V gene in checked studies; the others have no known cause. D and trimming were read from the DNA, whereas the V and J calls and clone size are those reported in that table. Recorded for this sample are about 220,000 clones; 70% to 85% of them occurred a single time. The biggest ten clones account for 9.7% of the sample.

The sequenced sample consisted of peripheral blood. The origin of this receptor is a man in his fifties or sixties with active or convalescent COVID-19.

The nucleotides read TGTGCCAGCAGTCCGGACAGTGGTGGAGGGACCCAGTACTTC. Its translation reads: CASSPDSGGGTQYF. The chain couples TRBV6-5 to TRBJ2-5; possibly the D gene is TRBD1, per 6 matching bases. CDR1 and CDR2 (MNHEY, SVGAGI) derive from the germline V gene. The junction shows trimming of 5 bases on V and 7 bases on J, plus 17 bases between the germline ends. The CDR3 runs 14 amino acids, cysteine and phenylalanine included. The entry retains the CDR3 DNA only, 42 bases that are in frame from base 1.